Following are 31 T cell receptor beta chains from one sample sequenced in a study of monozygotic twins with inflammatory bowel disease. TCRdb reanalyzed the 5' RACE reads and collapses them to one entry per CDR3 protein, without DNA. The table for this sample gives 80,000 or so distinct CDR3 sequences. Sequencing was performed on blood. The receptors originated from a human donor with ulcerative colitis or Crohn's disease, or a healthy co-twin of an affected twin (not recorded which).

The V call is TRBV10-3, the J call TRBJ2-6; the D call of TRBD1 rests on TCRdb alone, since no DNA is present to check it. Per germline, CDR1 ENHRY and CDR2 SYGVKD. The CDR3 consists of 18 residues. This CDR3 is CAISDTSGGGSGANVLTF.

This sequence joins TRBV4-1 and TRBJ2-7; the D call from TCRdb, TRBD2, cannot be confirmed without DNA. The CDR3 runs 18 residues. Germline V lookup: CDR1 MGHRA, CDR2 YSYEKL. The CDR3 sequence: CASSPGLAGGLSSYEQYF.

The chain employs TRBV5-1 and TRBJ2-1; TCRdb selects TRBD2, and the lack of DNA leaves this call unchecked. This CDR3 comprises 17 residues. Germline V gene lookup returns CDR1 SGHRS and CDR2 YFSETQ. CDR3 amino acids: CASSLAGGLVTYNEQFF.

The rearrangement joins TRBV6-5 to TRBJ1-1; the TRBD1 assignment by TCRdb is unverifiable without DNA. CDR1 and CDR2 from the germline V gene are MNHEY and SVGAGI. The CDR3 is 13 amino acids. The CDR3 is CASTSGTATEAFF.

The chain employs TRBV12-3 or TRBV12-4 and TRBJ2-5; TCRdb reports TRBD1, a call that lacks DNA to check it against. The CDR3 extends over 13 amino acids. The CDR3 spells CASNQGRGETQYF.

V usage is TRBV27 and J usage is TRBJ2-7. Germline CDR1 reads MNHEY; CDR2 reads SMNVEV (reference sequence). The CDR3 covers 13 residues. The CDR3 protein is CASSLSRAYEQYF.

The CDR3 region is CASSVGWGTGAWETQYF. V gene TRBV9 combines with J gene TRBJ2-5; there is no DNA to check the TCRdb D call of TRBD1. The V gene's germline CDR1 is SGDLS and CDR2 YYNGEE. The CDR3 spans 17 residues.

J is TRBJ1-5 and V is TRBV12-3 or TRBV12-4. This CDR3 comprises 14 residues. CDR3 residues: CASSFQDRNQPQHF.

The chain employs TRBV3-1 and TRBJ2-3; lacking DNA, the TRBD2 call made by TCRdb goes unchecked. The germline V gene has CDR1 LGHDT and CDR2 YNNKEL (reference sequence). CDR3 size: 15 residues. The chain's CDR3 is CASSQEIRLGATQYF.

This sequence joins TRBV11-2 and TRBJ2-2. CDR3 size: 15 residues. CDR1 is SGHAT and CDR2 is FQNNGV in the germline V gene. CDR3 amino acids: CASSLDIVVVGELFF.

The CDR3 is CASSFLSGGTPDTQYF. This sequence joins TRBV5-8 and TRBJ2-3; with no DNA, the TCRdb D assignment of TRBD2 cannot be verified. CDR1 and CDR2 (germline): SGHTS, YDEGEE. CDR3 length equals 16 residues.

The V gene is TRBV12-3 or TRBV12-4, the J gene TRBJ1-6. The CDR3 totals 12 residues. CDR3 sequence: CASSPNRRALHF.

The chain joins TRBV5-1 to TRBJ2-1; lacking DNA, the TRBD2 call made by TCRdb goes unchecked. This CDR3 has 15 amino acids. Per the germline V gene, CDR1 is SGHRS and CDR2 is YFSETQ. The CDR3 spells CASSLAVAGGPRRFF.

This rearrangement joins TRBV20-1 to TRBJ2-1. Germline V lookup: CDR1 DFQATT, CDR2 SNEGSKA (reference sequence). This CDR3 is 14 amino acids long. The CDR3 reads CSATNLWRDNEQFF.

The chain links TRBV7-9 to TRBJ2-7. CDR3 length equals 14 residues. Germline assignment: CDR1 SEHNR and CDR2 FQNEAQ (reference sequence). CDR3 sequence reads: CASSESGGSYEQYF.

The chain links TRBV5-1 to TRBJ2-7; TCRdb's assignment of TRBD1 cannot be checked, as there is no DNA. The CDR3 totals 14 residues. From germline, CDR1 is SGHRS and CDR2 YFSETQ. The CDR3 loop reads CASSFSAGAYEQYF.

The chain recombines TRBV5-1 with TRBJ1-5; TCRdb's assignment of TRBD1 cannot be checked, as there is no DNA. This CDR3 is 14 amino acids long. The V gene's germline CDR1 is SGHRS and CDR2 YFSETQ. CDR3 residues: CASSLGTGIGPQHF.

The V call is TRBV7-8, the J call TRBJ2-7. The CDR3 totals 12 residues. In germline, CDR1 is SGHVS, CDR2 FQNEAQ. The CDR3 reads CASSSLLYEQYF.

This chain uses TRBV20-1 with TRBJ2-2; TCRdb selects TRBD1, and the lack of DNA leaves this call unchecked. This CDR3 contains 13 residues. Germline loops: CDR1 DFQATT, CDR2 SNEGSKA (reference sequence). CDR3: CSARDHVTGELFF.

The gene calls are TRBV12-3 or TRBV12-4 and TRBJ1-5; no DNA is available, so the TRBD1 call from TCRdb remains unchecked. The CDR3 extends over 16 amino acids. The CDR3 is CASSSVGGYGAQPQHF.

V is TRBV6-1 and J is TRBJ2-1; the TCRdb call, TRBD1, lacks DNA for checking. CDR1 is MNHNS and CDR2 is SASEGT in the germline V gene. The CDR3 length is 12 residues. CDR3 loop: CASSPQGDEQFF.

The rearrangement joins TRBV5-1 to TRBJ1-4. CDR1 and CDR2 (germline): SGHRS, YFSETQ. The CDR3 loop spans 14 amino acids. CDR3 in amino acids: CASSPDTPREKLFF.

The chain combines TRBV12-3 or TRBV12-4 with TRBJ1-1. CDR3 length equals 11 residues. The CDR3 loop is CASSLRDEAFF.

The chain recombines TRBV11-2 with TRBJ2-3; no DNA is available, so the TRBD1 call from TCRdb remains unchecked. This CDR3 has 13 residues. Germline V gene lookup returns CDR1 SGHAT and CDR2 FQNNGV. CDR3 sequence reads: CASSLGPQDTQYF.

This chain's CDR3 is CSASTSGGPLYNEQFF. This chain joins TRBV20-1 and TRBJ2-1; the TCRdb D gene call, TRBD2, has no DNA to confirm it. Looked up from germline, CDR1 is DFQATT and CDR2 is SNEGSKA (reference sequence). The length of the CDR3 is 16 residues.

J is TRBJ2-7 and V is TRBV9; TCRdb's D call, TRBD1, is unchecked because there is no DNA. CDR1 and CDR2 (germline): SGDLS, YYNGEE. The CDR3 covers 15 residues. The CDR3 sequence is CASSVEGGRSYEQYF.

The chain recombines TRBV5-4 with TRBJ1-5. CDR1 and CDR2 (germline): SGHNT, YYREEE (reference sequence). The CDR3 has 14 amino acids. The CDR3 is CASSWMGSNQPQHF.

The chain joins TRBV12-3 or TRBV12-4 to TRBJ2-3; the TCRdb call, TRBD2, lacks DNA for checking. CDR3 length equals 15 residues. The CDR3 region is CASHPRGGAGDTQYF.

The V call is TRBV20-1, the J call TRBJ2-7; TCRdb's assignment of TRBD1 cannot be checked, as there is no DNA. Looked up from germline, CDR1 is DFQATT and CDR2 is SNEGSKA (reference sequence). This CDR3 is built from 13 residues. CDR3 loop: CSAVDRVTYEQYF.

The chain couples TRBV7-9 to TRBJ2-1; absent DNA, TCRdb's TRBD2 call cannot be checked. Looked up from germline, CDR1 is SEHNR and CDR2 is FQNEAQ (reference sequence). The CDR3 loop spans 16 amino acids. The CDR3: CASSRERGAKRNEQFF.

The CDR3 loop reads CASSYSWSSGNTIYF. The rearrangement joins TRBV6-5 to TRBJ1-3. The CDR3 is made up of 15 amino acids. The germline V gene encodes CDR1 MNHEY and CDR2 SVGAGI.